This TCR beta chain was documented in a study of cytomegalovirus exposure and HLA in healthy donors. Study outcomes and limitations: The CMV antigen specificity of a few CMV-associated chains was confirmed through in vitro analysis. Around 160 TCR beta chains were listed as cytomegalovirus-associated. Whilst most TCR sequences proved rare, a subset of public TCRs occurred across many donors. According to a subsequent analysis, TCR clusters identified in the first cohort showed a tendency to co-occur across the approximately 110 validation repertoires.

For this clone: The antigen is not known.

Germline V CDR1 and CDR2: MNHEY, SMNVEV (reference sequence). Germline trimming cut 5 bases from V and 15 bases from J; bases unmatched to any gene: 3. The CDR3 extends over 10 amino acids. Assay used: immunoSEQ multiplex PCR; TCRdb lists only in-frame clones, some missing. The profile covers approximately 200,000 clones, with about 81% appearing a single time and 0.95% to 1.5% taken by the ten largest. Source material: PBMCs. The J gene is TRBJ2-4, the V gene TRBV27; 8 positions match TRBD1. The source of this sequence is a woman aged 30 to 39 in good health and CMV-seronegative. For the CDR3, the DNA is TGTGCCAGCAGTCGCGACAGGGGGTACTTC. This sequence encodes CASSRDRGYF.